The 27 T cell receptor beta chains reported below all come from one sample, sequenced in a study of naive and memory T cell subsets. Both TRBC1 and TRBC2 were covered by a beta constant-region primer of two equimolar oligonucleotides. Nested alpha and beta constant-region primers with the SP2 primer drove four PCR rounds on ligated cDNA. MiXCR was run by TCRdb on the UMI-ligation and nested PCR reads, yielding one entry per CDR3 protein. The table shows approximately 80,000 distinct CDR3 sequences, with approximately 9.2% occurring only once. The specimen sequenced was naive CD8+ T cells from blood. These receptors were obtained from a human donor in good health.

This clonotype has at least ten counts. This chain uses TRBV6-5 with TRBJ2-2; TRBD2 matches 8 bases. V lost 6 bases to trimming and J lost 0 bases; unmatched junction nucleotides: 9. The CDR3 extends over 17 amino acids. The germline CDR1 and CDR2 sequences are MNHEY and SVGAGI. The CDR3 loop reads CASSLLTSGANTGELFF. The CDR3 region has the DNA TGTGCCAGCAGCCTACTTACTAGCGGAGCGAACACCGGGGAGCTGTTTTTT.

The chain recombines TRBV11-1 with TRBJ2-2; 7 bases are a match to TRBD1. Germline loops: CDR1 SGHAT, CDR2 FQDESV (reference sequence). The trim removed 6 bases at V and 1 base at J, leaving 8 bases unmatched. This CDR3 has 16 residues. The CDR3 DNA sequence: TGTGCCAGCAGTTTGGTGGGACAGTGGAACACCGGGGAGCTGTTTTTT. The encoded protein is CASSLVGQWNTGELFF. The full variable domain, completed using reference TRBV11-1 and TRBJ2-2, is EAEVAQSPRYKITEKSQAVAFWCDPISGHATLYWYRQILGQGPELLVQFQDESVVDDSQLPKDRFSAERLKGVDSTLKIQPAELGDSAMYLCASSLVGQWNTGELFFGEGSRLTVL.

In this sample, this clonotype turned up a few times. The chain combines TRBV27 with TRBJ2-5, with TRBD1 identical over 8 bases. This CDR3 comprises 14 residues. Germline CDR1 MNHEY, CDR2 SMNVEV (reference sequence). V trimming: 4 bases; J trimming: 4 bases; junction bases outside the gene matches: 5. CDR3 amino acids: CASSWDRWGETQYF. The CDR3 region has the DNA TGTGCCAGCAGTTGGGACAGGTGGGGAGAGACCCAGTACTTC.

This clonotype showed up many times. This rearrangement joins TRBV24-1 to TRBJ1-5, with a weak D call TRBD1 (6 bases). The CDR3 contains 14 residues. The germline V and J ends were trimmed by 1 base and 7 bases, with 10 bases remaining between them. The germline CDR1 and CDR2 sequences are KGHDR and SFDVKD. CDR3 in DNA: TGTGCCACCAGTGATTTTCAACAGGGACAGCCCCAGCATTTT. The encoded protein is CATSDFQQGQPQHF.

The chain links TRBV19 to TRBJ1-5, with 7 bases fitting TRBD1. Losses at the gene ends were 4 bases for V and 0 bases for J; bases not matched to a gene: 6. Germline V lookup: CDR1 LNHDA, CDR2 SQIVND (reference sequence). This CDR3 is built from 16 residues. The CDR3 sequence is CASSTTGTHSNQPQHF. CDR3 nucleotide sequence: TGTGCCAGTAGTACGACAGGGACCCATAGCAATCAGCCCCAGCATTTT.

Many counts were recorded for this clonotype. The chain joins TRBV12-3 or TRBV12-4 to TRBJ2-2; the D is unclear. The CDR3 is 17 amino acids. Trimming removed 3 bases from V and 5 bases from J, with 19 bases in between. CDR3 sequence reads: CASSFSPLRHHTGELFF. The CDR3, as DNA: TGTGCCAGCAGTTTCTCCCCCCTAAGACATCATACCGGGGAGCTGTTTTTT.

This clonotype has just a few counts. The chain couples TRBV12-3 or TRBV12-4 to TRBJ2-7; D is unclear. This CDR3 comprises 13 residues. Trimming pared 5 bases from V and 3 bases from J, leaving 11 bases between. CDR3 nucleotides: TGTGCCAGCAGTCCCCCGGAAAGCTACGAGCAGTACTTC. Its translation is CASSPPESYEQYF.

This clonotype was seen repeatedly, ten times or more. The rearrangement links TRBV10-2 to TRBJ1-1, with D hard to call. This CDR3 is built from 14 residues. Germline V gene sequence: CDR1 WSHSY, CDR2 SAAADI. V was trimmed by 6 bases and J by 1 base, leaving 12 bases between them. DNA of the CDR3: TGCGCCAGCAGCGAAGGGATTCGGAACACTGAAGCTTTCTTT. Translating it yields CASSEGIRNTEAFF.

This clonotype was detected ten times or more. The chain combines TRBV3-1 with TRBJ2-3, with TRBD1 identical over 10 bases. CDR3 size: 15 residues. Germline assignment: CDR1 LGHDT and CDR2 YNNKEL (reference sequence). Germline trimming cut 4 bases from V and 3 bases from J; bases unmatched to any gene: 4. The CDR3 spells CASSPGQGMTDTQYF. In DNA, the CDR3 is TGTGCCAGCAGCCCGGGACAGGGGATGACAGATACGCAGTATTTT.

The sample holds a few counts of this clonotype. V is TRBV10-3 and J is TRBJ2-5, with D perhaps matching TRBD1 (6 bases). Germline CDR1 is ENHRY and CDR2 is SYGVKD. The CDR3 is 16 amino acids. V was cut by 3 bases and J by 5 bases, with 19 bases left in between. The CDR3 bases are TGTGCCATCAGTGATCCCGGACAGTTCGTAGGGGAGACCCAGTACTTC. It specifies CAISDPGQFVGETQYF.

The chain uses TRBV29-1 and TRBJ2-1; 7 bases line up with TRBD2. In germline, CDR1 is SQVTM, CDR2 ANQGSEA. V dropped 7 bases and J dropped 3; count of bases not matched to a gene: 0. This CDR3 comprises 11 residues. The CDR3, as DNA: TGCAGCGCGGGGGGCTACAATGAGCAGTTCTTC. Translated, it gives CSAGGYNEQFF.

This clonotype has ten or more counts. The chain recombines TRBV29-1 with TRBJ2-7; TRBD2 matches 13 bases. The trim removed 5 bases at V and 2 bases at J, leaving 6 bases unmatched. Germline V lookup: CDR1 SQVTM, CDR2 ANQGSEA. The CDR3 spans 15 residues. The CDR3 here is CSVQGLAGAPYEQYF. Here the CDR3 DNA reads TGCAGCGTTCAAGGACTAGCGGGAGCCCCCTACGAGCAGTACTTC.

This clonotype appeared many times. The rearrangement links TRBV7-9 to TRBJ1-4, with a possible D match to TRBD1 (6 bases). Trimming shortened V by 6 bases and J by 4 bases, and 12 bases separated the two germline ends. This CDR3 region has 14 residues. In germline, CDR1 is SEHNR, CDR2 FQNEAQ (reference sequence). The CDR3 spells CASRPDRSNEKLFF. The CDR3 DNA is TGTGCCAGCAGACCGGACAGAAGTAATGAAAAACTGTTTTTT.

This clonotype has ten or more counts. This chain links TRBV10-3 with TRBJ2-7; D uncertain. V was trimmed by 0 bases and J by 3 bases, leaving 15 bases between them. CDR3 length: 16 amino acids. Per germline, CDR1 ENHRY and CDR2 SYGVKD. In DNA, the CDR3 is TGTGCCATCAGTGAGTCGGTAACGGGTCGGAACTACGAGCAGTACTTC. Translating gives CAISESVTGRNYEQYF.

The rearrangement joins TRBV9 to TRBJ2-7; D unclear. The CDR3 is made up of 13 amino acids. The germline CDR1 and CDR2 sequences are SGDLS and YYNGEE. The V and J ends lost 3 bases and 10 bases respectively, with 17 bases between them. CDR3 amino acids: CASSAGSRAPQYF. As DNA, the CDR3 is TGTGCCAGCAGCGCTGGGTCTAGGGCGCCCCAGTACTTC.

This clonotype was recorded at least ten times. The chain combines TRBV20-1 with TRBJ2-1; D tentatively fits TRBD1 or TRBD2 (5 bases each). CDR1 and CDR2 from the germline V gene are DFQATT and SNEGSKA (reference sequence). CDR3 length equals 14 residues. The V end lost 5 bases, the J end lost 0 bases, and 11 bases lay between the germline ends. The CDR3: CSAPGPRSYNEQFF. The CDR3, as DNA: TGCAGTGCTCCGGGACCACGCTCCTACAATGAGCAGTTCTTC.

The chain is built from TRBV18 and TRBJ2-4, with D possibly TRBD2 on 6 matching bases. The CDR3 sequence is 19 residues long. V lost 4 bases to trimming and J lost 3 bases, with 25 bases between them. Looked up from germline, CDR1 is KGHSH and CDR2 is LQKENI. The CDR3 region is CASSLLRVPVPGVKNIQYF. CDR3 nucleotides: TGTGCCAGCTCACTGTTACGAGTACCGGTTCCGGGAGTCAAAAACATTCAGTACTTC.

A word on this clonotype: A read error may explain this, as a much larger clone is one base away. CDR3 sequence reads: CASSCGNEQYF. DNA of the CDR3: TGTGCCAGCAGTTGCGGCAACGAGCAGTACTTC. V and J are TRBV27 and TRBJ2-7; no reliable D call. Germline-derived CDR1 and CDR2 are MNHEY and SMNVEV (reference sequence). Deletions cut 4 bases from V and 5 bases from J, with 6 bases between. CDR3 length equals 11 residues.

This clonotype was detected only a few times. The chain uses TRBV29-1 and TRBJ2-7; TRBD1 aligns across 10 bases. CDR1 SQVTM and CDR2 ANQGSEA come from the germline V gene. The CDR3 is made up of 15 amino acids. The ends lost 5 bases at V and 5 bases at J; junction bases unmatched: 12. The CDR3 DNA reads as TGCAGCGTTACCGGGACAGGGGTGTTAACGCACGAGCAGTACTTC. This gives the protein CSVTGTGVLTHEQYF.

V gene TRBV27 combines with J gene TRBJ2-7; TRBD1 matches at 9 bases. The CDR3 loop spans 14 amino acids. Germline trimming cut 5 bases from V and 4 bases from J; bases unmatched to any gene: 6. CDR1 is MNHEY and CDR2 is SMNVEV in the germline V gene (reference sequence). CDR3 residues: CASSPGTGLYEQYF. The CDR3 nucleotides are TGTGCCAGCAGTCCCGGGACAGGGTTATACGAGCAGTACTTC.

This clonotype showed up many times. The V and J genes are TRBV5-1 and TRBJ1-5, with a tentative D call TRBD1 (6 bases). Trimming cost V 5 bases and J 6 bases, with 12 bases left between them. Germline CDR1 and CDR2: SGHRS and YFSETQ. This CDR3 region has 13 residues. The CDR3 reads CASSADRSQPQHF. The CDR3 bases are TGCGCCAGCAGTGCCGACAGGAGTCAGCCCCAGCATTTT.

The chain joins TRBV24-1 to TRBJ2-3; 7 bases line up with TRBD1. This CDR3 is 17 amino acids long. Germline V CDR1 and CDR2: KGHDR, SFDVKD. J was trimmed by 4 bases and V by 3 bases; bases with no gene match: 12. CDR3 sequence (DNA): TGTGCCACCAGTGATCCACAGGGGTGGCGGCTGGCAGATACGCAGTATTTT. Its protein is CATSDPQGWRLADTQYF.

The rearrangement uses TRBV5-1 and TRBJ2-7; D gene ambiguous. Between the trimmed V and J ends, which lost 0 bases and 7 bases, there was a span of 8 bases. The CDR3 has 12 amino acids. Germline V gene data show CDR1 as SGHRS and CDR2 as YFSETQ. Here the CDR3 DNA reads TGCGCCAGCAGCTTGGTACCTGGGGAGCAGTACTTC. Protein sequence: CASSLVPGEQYF.

The chain couples TRBV4-1 to TRBJ2-7, with 8 bases matching TRBD1. Germline CDR1 and CDR2: MGHRA and YSYEKL. This CDR3 spans 15 amino acids. Trimming removed 2 bases from V and 2 bases from J; junction bases left unmatched: 5. The CDR3 DNA reads TGCGCCAGCAGCCAAAACCGGGACAGGCCCTACGAGCAGTACTTC. This translates into CASSQNRDRPYEQYF.

Ten or more counts support this clonotype. This chain connects TRBV28 to TRBJ2-2, with D unresolved. The CDR3 sequence is 16 residues long. V lost 1 base and J lost 2, with 11 bases in between. The germline V gene encodes CDR1 MDHEN and CDR2 SYDVKM. DNA for the CDR3: TGTGCCAGCAGTTTATCGTGGACGGAAAACACCGGGGAGCTGTTTTTT. Residues: CASSLSWTENTGELFF.

This clonotype has more than one count but fewer than ten. V usage is TRBV29-1 and J usage is TRBJ2-3; D is possibly TRBD1 or TRBD2 (5 bases each). Germline V gene sequence: CDR1 SQVTM, CDR2 ANQGSEA. The CDR3 spans 13 residues. The germline V and J ends were trimmed by 4 bases and 4 bases, with 12 bases remaining between them. The CDR3 sequence is CSVGRTGPDTQYF. CDR3 sequence (DNA): TGCAGCGTTGGGAGGACGGGACCAGATACGCAGTATTTT.

This clonotype was counted a few times. The CDR3 nucleotides are TGCAGTGCTCCGACTCCTTCCGAAAGCACAGATACGCAGTATTTT. Translated, it gives CSAPTPSESTDTQYF. The gene calls are TRBV20-1 and TRBJ2-3; D gene uncertain. V was pared by 5 bases and J by 0 bases, with 15 bases between. Looked up from germline, CDR1 is DFQATT and CDR2 is SNEGSKA (reference sequence). The CDR3 is 15 amino acids.